This is a list of T cell receptor beta chains from one sample in a study of PD-L1 blockade in urothelial cancer. Clones were sequenced by immunoSEQ multiplex PCR, and TCRdb holds only the in-frame ones, with some missing. The data show 55,000 to 70,000 clones, around 83% seen once. This material consisted of PBMCs, taken around atezolizumab (anti-PD-L1) treatment. Receptor source: a man aged 50 to 60 with urothelial cancer. CDR3s include the opening cysteine and the closing phenylalanine or tryptophan. A D gene is named only where the DNA matches it firmly. Clone size is given for some rows only: seen once, a few or many times, or a class if the clone is expanded.

v_gene	d_gene	abundance	len	CDR3aa
TRBV27	-	once	16	CASSLVRGATNSPLHF
TRBV7-9	TRBD2	-	16	CASSPIGGGGTGELFF
TRBV28	-	-	12	CASTRNNQPQHF
TRBV18	-	-	13	CASSPSFDIEAFF
TRBV10-3	TRBD2	-	13	CASGLAEYNEQFF
TRBV4-1	-	-	15	CASSQDLGDSRIQYF
TRBV5-1	TRBD1	once	15	CASSAQGASGNTIYF
TRBV25-1	TRBD2	-	15	CASSDVAGGPKTQYF
TRBV7-9	TRBD2	-	16	CASRRFPGLAGDTQYF
TRBV29-1	TRBD1	-	13	CSATSRQGQSYTF
TRBV7-2	-	-	16	CASSSFTLSSYNEQFF
TRBV7-8	TRBD1	-	15	CASSPPGQSQETQYF
TRBV12-1	-	-	15	CASSIATGGDQPQHF
TRBV28	-	once	15	CASSKGTFSTDTQYF
TRBV18	-	-	14	CASSPSGGDQPQHF
TRBV30	-	once	14	CAWSRTASGETQYF
TRBV25-1	-	-	14	CASSEHRDNSPLHF
TRBV27	-	-	15	CASSLYRAYNSPLHF
TRBV5-4	-	-	13	CASSQDSVFGYTF
TRBV15	TRBD1	-	18	CATSRDPLQGPSSYEQYF
TRBV5-1	-	-	14	CASSLGGSTGELFF
TRBV7-9	-	-	14	CASSLGGTYNEQFF
TRBV5-1	TRBD1	-	14	CASSLDRANSPLHF
TRBV4-1	-	-	15	CASSQDRGYGETQYF
TRBV2	-	once	13	CASSEPNNQPQHF
TRBV7-2	-	once	17	CASSLGAAGAAEHEQYF
TRBV2	-	-	15	CASTSLGARDNEQFF